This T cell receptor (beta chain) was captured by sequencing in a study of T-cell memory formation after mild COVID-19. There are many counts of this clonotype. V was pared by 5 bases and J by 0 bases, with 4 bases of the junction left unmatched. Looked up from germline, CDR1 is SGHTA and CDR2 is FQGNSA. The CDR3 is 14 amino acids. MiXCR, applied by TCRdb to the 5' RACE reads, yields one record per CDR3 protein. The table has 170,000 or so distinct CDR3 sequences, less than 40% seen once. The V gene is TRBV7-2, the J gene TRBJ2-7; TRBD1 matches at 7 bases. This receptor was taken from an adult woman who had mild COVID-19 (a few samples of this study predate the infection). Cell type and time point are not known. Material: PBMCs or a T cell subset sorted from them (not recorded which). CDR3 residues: CASSPRDSSYEQYF. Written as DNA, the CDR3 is TGTGCCAGCAGCCCACGGGACAGCTCCTACGAGCAGTACTTC.